This TCR beta chain was sequenced for a study of early T cells in non-severe SARS-CoV-2 infection. CDR3 length: 11 residues. Per the germline V gene, CDR1 is DFQATT and CDR2 is SNEGSKA (reference sequence). Molecules of cDNA were individually given unique molecular identifiers that were attached to them. From the 5' RACE reads, TCRdb called clonotypes with MiXCR, one entry per CDR3 protein. The sample has under 95,000 distinct CDR3 sequences, less than 15% seen once; the top ten hold roughly 3.1%. The table lists this clonotype with a few counts. The junction does not match germline at one end; this may be a read error.

Sample: whole blood. This TCR came from an adult who was a healthcare worker with PCR-confirmed SARS-CoV-2 infection or an uninfected control (not recorded which). V gene TRBV20-1 combines with J gene TRBJ1-2; 10 bases map to TRBD1. In DNA form, the CDR3 reads TGCAGTGCTAGAGGAGGACAGGGGGACTCCTTC. Translated: CSARGGQGDSF.